Listed here are 21 T cell receptor beta chains from one sample, sequenced in a study of Ad26.COV2.S vaccination and SARS-CoV-2 variants. Indicated treatment: about 20 received Ad26.COV2.S at low or high dose, single or two shots; roughly five received placebo; per-sample allocation not given. The samples date from day 63 after the first vaccine or placebo injection. Assay: immunoSEQ multiplex PCR; the TCRdb copy retains only in-frame clones and omits some. The table has fewer than 900,000 clones, approximately 88% seen once. This sample comprised peripheral blood, obtained in a trial of Ad26.COV2.S vaccine versus placebo. The receptors stem from a person aged 18-60 years who received the Ad26.COV2.S COVID-19 vaccine or a placebo.

The chain has TRBV18 and TRBJ1-4; 10 bases fit TRBD1. Germline V gene data show CDR1 as KGHSH and CDR2 as LQKENI. V lost 3 bases to trimming and J lost 5 bases; unmatched junction nucleotides: 6. The CDR3 sequence is 16 residues long. Written as DNA, the CDR3 is TGTGCCAGCTCACCGGGACAGGGGCGCTTAAATGAAAAACTGTTTTTT. This codes for CASSPGQGRLNEKLFF.

The CDR3 is CASSSQGRDRSYEQYF. The CDR3 DNA follows: TGTGCCAGCAGCTCCCAAGGCCGGGACAGGTCCTACGAGCAGTACTTC. The chain has TRBV7-2 and TRBJ2-7; 8 bases map to TRBD1. Germline V gives CDR1 SGHTA, CDR2 FQGNSA. The trim removed 4 bases at V and 1 base at J, leaving 9 bases unmatched. CDR3 length: 16 amino acids.

The chain combines TRBV24-1 with TRBJ2-1, with D possibly TRBD1 on 5 matching bases. The CDR3 contains 17 residues. The V end lost 2 bases, the J end lost 0 bases, and 13 bases lay between the germline ends. Germline lookup yields CDR1 KGHDR and CDR2 SFDVKD. The CDR3 spells CATSDSGPGFSYNEQFF. For the CDR3, the DNA is TGTGCCACCAGTGATTCAGGGCCGGGTTTCTCCTACAATGAGCAGTTCTTC.

The rearrangement links TRBV4-1 to TRBJ1-1; D remains unclear. This CDR3 spans 14 amino acids. V was clipped by 0 bases and J by 0 bases, with 5 bases between them. Germline V gene lookup returns CDR1 MGHRA and CDR2 YSYEKL. The CDR3 coding sequence is TGCGCCAGCAGCCAAGAACGGGTGAACACTGAAGCTTTCTTT. This encodes CASSQERVNTEAFF.

The chain employs TRBV9 and TRBJ2-3, with D maybe TRBD2 (6 bases). V lost 2 bases to trimming and J lost 2 bases, with 12 bases between them. In germline, CDR1 is SGDLS, CDR2 YYNGEE. The CDR3 is 15 residues long. CDR3 bases: TGTGCCAGCAGCGTGGAGGGGCCGGCCACAGATACGCAGTATTTT. Translated, it gives CASSVEGPATDTQYF.

This chain joins TRBV19 and TRBJ2-1; D possibly corresponds to TRBD1 (8 bases). This CDR3 is 14 amino acids long. Per the germline V gene, CDR1 is LNHDA and CDR2 is SQIVND (reference sequence). Trimming cost V 3 bases and J 8 bases, with 14 bases left between them. DNA for the CDR3: TGTGCCAGTAGTATCACAGGGGGGGACTATGAGCAGTTCTTC. Residues: CASSITGGDYEQFF.

The chain couples TRBV19 to TRBJ1-5; TRBD1 matches 10 bases. The J segment lost 7 bases and the V segment lost 7 bases, leaving 10 bases of the junction unmatched. Germline CDR1 is LNHDA and CDR2 is SQIVND (reference sequence). This CDR3 has 15 residues. The CDR3 reads CASTRDRGEGQPQHF. For the CDR3, the DNA is TGTGCCAGTACTAGGGACAGGGGAGAAGGACAGCCCCAGCATTTT. Filled out from reference TRBV19 and TRBJ1-5, the complete variable domain reads DGGITQSPKYLFRKEGQNVTLSCEQNLNHDAMYWYRQDPGQGLRLIYYSQIVNDFQKGDIAEGYSVSREKKESFPLTVTSAQKNPTAFYLCASTRDRGEGQPQHFGDGTRLSIL.

The chain is built from TRBV18 and TRBJ2-5, with D perhaps TRBD1 or TRBD2 (5 bases each). CDR1 and CDR2 (germline): KGHSH, LQKENI. The V and J ends lost 6 bases and 5 bases respectively, with 13 bases between them. The CDR3 loop spans 13 amino acids. CDR3 bases: TGTGCCAGCTCCCGGGACGCAACGGAGACCCAGTACTTC. Protein product: CASSRDATETQYF.

The V call is TRBV19, the J call TRBJ2-2, with 8 positions matching TRBD1. CDR1 LNHDA and CDR2 SQIVND come from the germline V gene (reference sequence). Unmatched junction bases numbered 8, after V lost 4 bases and J lost 7 bases. This CDR3 has 15 amino acids. CDR3 DNA: TGTGCCAGTAGTACGATGGACAGGGTAGACGGGGAGCTGTTTTTT. It codes for CASSTMDRVDGELFF.

To note about this clone: At one end, the junction sequence differs from germline, possibly due to a read error. The rearrangement uses TRBV19 and TRBJ1-5; 7 nucleotides line up with TRBD1. This CDR3 is built from 14 residues. CDR1 is LNHDA and CDR2 is SQIVND in the germline V gene (reference sequence). The DNA for the CDR3 is TGTGTCAGTAGTCGACAGGGAAACAATCAGCCCCAGCATTTT. Protein: CVSSRQGNNQPQHF.

The CDR3 sequence: CASSISRTATYGYTF. The CDR3 nucleotides read TGTGCCAGTAGTATCTCAAGGACAGCAACCTATGGCTACACCTTC. This chain joins TRBV19 and TRBJ1-2, with D possibly TRBD1 on 6 matching bases. Between the trimmed V and J ends, which lost 3 bases and 4 bases, there was a span of 15 bases. The germline gives CDR1 LNHDA, CDR2 SQIVND (reference sequence). This CDR3 has 15 residues.

The rearrangement joins TRBV19 to TRBJ1-5; D is uncertain. Germline V gene sequence: CDR1 LNHDA, CDR2 SQIVND (reference sequence). CDR3 length: 11 amino acids. V lost 5 bases and J 6 bases, leaving 5 bases between the germline ends. The CDR3 here is CASSGPQPQHF. CDR3 in DNA: TGTGCCAGTAGTGGTCCTCAGCCCCAGCATTTT. The whole variable domain, filled in from reference TRBV19 and TRBJ1-5, reads DGGITQSPKYLFRKEGQNVTLSCEQNLNHDAMYWYRQDPGQGLRLIYYSQIVNDFQKGDIAEGYSVSREKKESFPLTVTSAQKNPTAFYLCASSGPQPQHFGDGTRLSIL.

The chain is built from TRBV4-3 and TRBJ1-1; D unclear. The CDR3 has 16 residues. The germline V and J ends were trimmed by 2 bases and 0 bases, with 13 bases remaining between them. The germline V gene has CDR1 LGHNA and CDR2 YSLEER. CDR3 sequence: CASSQRVGAVNTEAFF. The CDR3 DNA reads as TGCGCCAGCAGCCAAAGGGTGGGAGCAGTGAACACTGAAGCTTTCTTT.

The J gene is TRBJ2-1, the V gene TRBV14; 11 bases map to TRBD2. This CDR3 comprises 15 residues. With V trimmed by 4 bases and J by 9 bases, 8 bases remained unmatched. Germline V gene data show CDR1 as SGHDN and CDR2 as FVKESK. The CDR3 here is CASSRTGTSGAEQFF. In nucleotides, the CDR3 is TGTGCCAGCAGCCGCACCGGGACTAGCGGAGCTGAGCAGTTCTTC.

This CDR3 is CASSPVEAFGETQYF. CDR3 DNA sequence: TGTGCCAGCAGCCCCGTCGAAGCGTTTGGGGAGACCCAGTACTTC. This chain connects TRBV11-2 to TRBJ2-5, with D uncertain. Germline V gives CDR1 SGHAT, CDR2 FQNNGV. This CDR3 is 15 amino acids long. V was clipped by 5 bases and J by 5 bases, with 18 bases between them.

V usage is TRBV5-4 and J usage is TRBJ1-4; TRBD1 matches at 9 bases. The junction had 9 bases not matched to a gene; V was cut back by 4 bases and J by 8 bases. Germline V gene data show CDR1 as SGHNT and CDR2 as YYREEE (reference sequence). The CDR3 loop spans 15 amino acids. This chain's CDR3 is CASSRPGQGGEKLFF. The CDR3 DNA reads TGTGCCAGCAGCAGACCGGGACAGGGAGGCGAAAAACTGTTTTTT.

A word on this clone: Its ends do not fully match the called genes, so a read error is possible. This rearrangement joins TRBV6-6 to TRBJ2-1; D is unclear. Looked up from germline, CDR1 is MNHNY and CDR2 is SVGAGI (reference sequence). The CDR3 spans 12 residues. The CDR3: CASSYSSSVSVF. The CDR3 DNA follows: TGTGCCAGCAGTTACTCGTCTTCTGTTTCGGTCTTC.

The chain uses TRBV7-9 and TRBJ2-2; D may match TRBD1 or TRBD2 (6 bases each). CDR1 and CDR2 from the germline V gene are SEHNR and FQNEAQ (reference sequence). The ends were cut back, 5 bases at V and 5 bases at J, with 18 bases in the middle. The CDR3 covers 16 residues. This chain's CDR3 is CASSQRSGGGTGELFF. For the CDR3, the DNA is TGTGCCAGCAGCCAGAGGTCCGGGGGCGGAACCGGGGAGCTGTTTTTT.

CDR3 nucleotide sequence: TGTGCCAGCAGCGGACAGGGTTTAGCCAAAAACATTCAGTACTTC. Translation: CASSGQGLAKNIQYF. The J gene is TRBJ2-4, the V gene TRBV2, with 8 bases fitting TRBD1. The ends lost 6 bases at V and 0 bases at J; junction bases unmatched: 4. This CDR3 has 15 amino acids. Germline lookup yields CDR1 SNHLY and CDR2 FYNNEI. Using reference TRBV2 and TRBJ2-4 for the parts outside the CDR3, the full variable domain is EPEVTQTPSHQVTQMGQEVILRCVPISNHLYFYWYRQILGQKVEFLVSFYNNEISEKSEIFDDQFSVERPDGSNFTLKIRSTKLEDSAMYFCASSGQGLAKNIQYFGAGTRLSVL.

This chain joins TRBV27 and TRBJ1-2, with D tentatively TRBD1 (5 bases). V lost 5 bases to trimming and J lost 2 bases, with 15 bases between them. Looked up from germline, CDR1 is MNHEY and CDR2 is SMNVEV (reference sequence). There are 15 residues in the CDR3. CDR3 DNA: TGTGCCAGCAGTCCCCGTAACAGGCTAAACTATGGCTACACCTTC. It translates to CASSPRNRLNYGYTF.

The rearrangement links TRBV27 to TRBJ2-3; D is possibly TRBD2 (5 bases). Germline V gene sequence: CDR1 MNHEY, CDR2 SMNVEV (reference sequence). The CDR3 runs 15 residues. V gave up 7 bases and J gave up 2 bases, with 16 bases separating them. CDR3 in DNA: TGTGCCAGCACCCCCGGGGTAGCAGCCACAGATACGCAGTATTTT. It translates to CASTPGVAATDTQYF.